The 21 T cell receptor beta chains given below trace back to one sample, sequenced in a study of cytomegalovirus exposure and HLA in healthy donors. The PCR contained 60 Vbeta and 13 Jbeta primers. Here immunoSEQ multiplex PCR was the method, and the copy in TCRdb shows in-frame clones only, minus some. The sample carries 90,000 to 120,000 clones, over 70% recorded once. Sequenced material: PBMCs. The receptor set was obtained from a man in his thirties or forties in good health and CMV-seronegative.

This chain uses TRBV28 with TRBJ2-1; 9 bases agree with TRBD1. CDR1 is MDHEN and CDR2 is SYDVKM in the germline V gene. The CDR3 is 15 residues long. Trimming cost V 10 bases and J 7 bases; bases outside gene matches: 14. The CDR3 DNA is TGTGCCACCGACCCCCGGGACAGGGCTCAAAATGAGCAGTTCTTC. This codes for CATDPRDRAQNEQFF. Full variable domain (remainder filled in from reference TRBV28 and TRBJ2-1): DVKVTQSSRYLVKRTGEKVFLECVQDMDHENMFWYRQDPGLGLRLIYFSYDVKMKEKGDIPEGYSVSREKKERFSLILESASTNQTSMYLCATDPRDRAQNEQFFGPGTRLTVL.

This clone turned up a few times. The chain employs TRBV6-1 and TRBJ2-3, with D possibly TRBD2 on 6 matching bases. Trimming took 6 bases from V and 2 from J, leaving 15 bases between them. The CDR3 is made up of 15 amino acids. Germline V CDR1 and CDR2: MNHNS, SASEGT. This CDR3 is CASSDRGGITDTQYF. The CDR3 nucleotides read TGTGCCAGCAGCGATCGGGGAGGAATCACAGATACGCAGTATTTT.

The J gene is TRBJ1-1, the V gene TRBV7-3; D possibly corresponds to TRBD1 (6 bases). This CDR3 has 13 amino acids. CDR1 is SGHTA and CDR2 is FQGTGA in the germline V gene. The germline V and J ends were trimmed by 5 bases and 1 base, with 8 bases remaining between them. CDR3 residues: CASSQQGNTEAFF. In DNA form, the CDR3 reads TGTGCCAGCAGCCAACAGGGGAACACTGAAGCTTTCTTT. Full variable domain (rest looked up from reference TRBV7-3 and TRBJ1-1): GAGVSQTPSNKVTEKGKYVELRCDPISGHTALYWYRQSLGQGPEFLIYFQGTGAADDSGLPNDRFFAVRPEGSVSTLKIQRTERGDSAVYLCASSQQGNTEAFFGQGTRLTVV.

This clone appeared a single time. The V gene is TRBV19, the J gene TRBJ2-5, with D maybe TRBD2 (6 bases). V lost 3 bases, J lost 4 bases, and 12 bases lay in between. Germline-derived CDR1 and CDR2 are LNHDA and SQIVND (reference sequence). The CDR3 is 14 amino acids. This CDR3 is CASSIYQGGETQYF. CDR3 DNA sequence: TGTGCCAGTAGTATTTACCAGGGAGGAGAGACCCAGTACTTC.

This clone was seen a few times. This chain links TRBV7-9 with TRBJ2-5; D is possibly TRBD1 (6 bases). The CDR3 has 16 amino acids. V was trimmed by 3 bases and J by 1 base, leaving 15 bases between them. The V gene's germline CDR1 is SEHNR and CDR2 FQNEAQ (reference sequence). The CDR3 nucleotides read TGTGCCAGCAGCTTTCCCCCTGGACAGCTCCAAGAGACCCAGTACTTC. This encodes CASSFPPGQLQETQYF.

In regard to this clone: At one boundary the junction diverges from the germline segment, which might be a read error. The J gene is TRBJ2-5, the V gene TRBV28; 9 positions agree with TRBD1. Germline assignment: CDR1 MDHEN and CDR2 SYDVKM. CDR3 length: 12 residues. DNA for the CDR3: TGTGCCAGCAGCAACCACAGGGGGCATATAGACTTC. Its translation: CASSNHRGHIDF.

The chain combines TRBV6-5 with TRBJ1-1, with 8 bases matching TRBD1. Unmatched junction bases numbered 11, after V lost 10 bases and J lost 7 bases. Germline assignment: CDR1 MNHEY and CDR2 SVGAGI. The CDR3 totals 13 residues. The CDR3 DNA follows: TGTGCCACTCTGTCAGGGGGCTTCGGTGAAGCTTTCTTT. Its translation: CATLSGGFGEAFF.

This clone came up once. The chain combines TRBV9 with TRBJ2-1, with 9 bases matching TRBD2. The CDR3 is made up of 14 amino acids. V lost 5 bases to trimming and J lost 8 bases; unmatched junction nucleotides: 8. Germline V gives CDR1 SGDLS, CDR2 YYNGEE. The CDR3 bases are TGTGCCAGCAGACGAACGGGGACTAGCTATGAGCAGTTCTTC. It codes for CASRRTGTSYEQFF.

The chain carries TRBV4-2 and TRBJ1-2; tentatively, D is TRBD1 (6 bases). CDR3 length: 15 residues. Germline assignment: CDR1 LGHNA and CDR2 YNFKEQ. Trimming took off 0 bases at V and 2 bases at J, with 10 bases between the two ends. The CDR3 loop reads CASSQDPDRNYGYTF. The CDR3 nucleotides read TGTGCCAGCAGCCAAGATCCCGACAGGAACTATGGCTACACCTTC.

This sequence joins TRBV7-2 and TRBJ2-7, with TRBD2 identical over 10 bases. Germline V lookup: CDR1 SGHTA, CDR2 FQGNSA. This CDR3 has 14 residues. Trimming cost V 5 bases and J 3 bases; bases outside gene matches: 4. The CDR3 bases are TGTGCCAGCAGCCCATGGACTAGCGGCTACGAGCAGTACTTC. Protein sequence: CASSPWTSGYEQYF.

This clone came up a few times. The chain links TRBV6-4 to TRBJ2-3; 11 nucleotides match TRBD2. Germline V gives CDR1 MRHNA, CDR2 SNTAGT. This CDR3 region has 15 residues. V lost 3 bases and J lost 1; bases outside the gene matches: 0. In DNA, the CDR3 is TGTGCCAGCAGTGAGACTAGCGGGGGCACAGATACGCAGTATTTT. It specifies CASSETSGGTDTQYF.

This clone was counted between two and nine times. The chain has TRBV6-1 and TRBJ2-1; 8 bases agree with TRBD1. Germline V gives CDR1 MNHNS, CDR2 SASEGT. The CDR3 covers 14 residues. V lost 4 bases and J lost 4; bases outside the gene matches: 3. CDR3 protein: CASSAGQDYNEQFF. The CDR3 bases are TGTGCCAGCAGTGCGGGACAGGATTACAATGAGCAGTTCTTC.

The chain recombines TRBV6-1 with TRBJ1-6; D unclear. V was shortened by 2 bases and J by 5 bases, with 4 bases between the two germline ends. The V gene's germline CDR1 is MNHNS and CDR2 SASEGT. The CDR3 consists of 13 residues. CDR3 nucleotides: TGTGCCAGCAGTGAACAGGATAATTCACCCCTCCACTTT. Translating gives CASSEQDNSPLHF.

CDR3 loop: CASSVARDRFYGYTF. CDR3 DNA: TGTGCCAGCAGCGTAGCTCGGGACAGGTTCTATGGCTACACCTTC. The V and J genes are TRBV9 and TRBJ1-2; 8 positions match TRBD1. CDR1 SGDLS and CDR2 YYNGEE come from the germline V gene. V lost 0 bases to trimming and J lost 4 bases; unmatched junction nucleotides: 5. The length of the CDR3 is 15 residues.

This clone has just a few counts. The rearrangement uses TRBV6-4 and TRBJ2-3; TRBD1 matches 11 bases. The CDR3 runs to 14 residues. The V segment lost 2 bases and the J segment 6 bases; nucleotides outside the gene matches: 1. CDR1 is MRHNA, CDR2 SNTAGT, per germline. CDR3 residues: CASSDGQGADTQYF. The CDR3 bases are TGTGCCAGCAGTGACGGACAGGGGGCCGATACGCAGTATTTT.

J is TRBJ2-4 and V is TRBV5-4; 12 nucleotides line up with TRBD2. J was trimmed by 7 bases and V by 4 bases; bases with no gene match: 6. CDR1 and CDR2 (germline): SGHNT, YYREEE (reference sequence). This CDR3 has 15 amino acids. CDR3 DNA sequence: TGTGCCAGCAGCCCGACTAGCGGGAGTCGGAACATTCAGTACTTC. This gives the protein CASSPTSGSRNIQYF.

This sequence joins TRBV14 and TRBJ2-7; D is undetermined. CDR1 and CDR2 (germline): SGHDN, FVKESK. This CDR3 is built from 15 residues. V was clipped by 1 base and J by 5 bases, with 15 bases between them. In DNA, the CDR3 is TGTGCCAGCAGCCAAGGTGGCCTCCCCCTCGACGAGCAGTACTTC. Translated, it gives CASSQGGLPLDEQYF.

The CDR3: CASNDITNTGELFF. In DNA form, the CDR3 reads TGCGCCAGCAATGACATTACGAACACCGGGGAGCTGTTTTTT. The V and J genes are TRBV5-1 and TRBJ2-2; D not certain. CDR3 length: 14 residues. V was trimmed by 6 bases and J by 0 bases, leaving 9 bases between them. Germline V gene lookup returns CDR1 SGHRS and CDR2 YFSETQ.

The chain couples TRBV11-2 to TRBJ2-2, with TRBD1 matching 7 bases. The V and J ends lost 3 bases and 6 bases, in that order; junction bases with no gene match: 7. The CDR3 spans 15 residues. The germline CDR1 and CDR2 sequences are SGHAT and FQNNGV. As DNA, the CDR3 is TGTGCCAGCAGCTTGCTAGACAGGGATGCCGGGGAGCTGTTTTTT. Protein product: CASSLLDRDAGELFF. Variable domain in full (rest from reference TRBV11-2 and TRBJ2-2): EAGVAQSPRYKIIEKRQSVAFWCNPISGHATLYWYQQILGQGPKLLIQFQNNGVVDDSQLPKDRFSAERLKGVDSTLKIQPAKLEDSAVYLCASSLLDRDAGELFFGEGSRLTVL.

This clone was counted a single time. This rearrangement joins TRBV29-1 to TRBJ2-3, with 13 bases identical to TRBD2. This CDR3 is 14 amino acids long. Germline lookup yields CDR1 SQVTM and CDR2 ANQGSEA. V gave up 7 bases and J gave up 0 bases; unmatched junction bases: 1. CDR3 coding DNA: TGCAGCGGACTAGCGGGAGGCAGCACAGATACGCAGTATTTT. Its protein is CSGLAGGSTDTQYF.

This clone was observed a single time. The CDR3 coding sequence is TGTGCCAGCAGCGTAGGGCATAATGAAAAACTGTTTTTT. It codes for CASSVGHNEKLFF. J is TRBJ1-4 and V is TRBV9; D is unclear. Deletions cut 0 bases from V and 4 bases from J, with 4 bases between. The CDR3 has 13 amino acids. The germline gives CDR1 SGDLS, CDR2 YYNGEE.